This T cell receptor (beta chain) appears in the sequencing data of a study of control samples from healthy donors and cancer patients. Clones were read by immunoSEQ multiplex PCR, and TCRdb kept only the in-frame ones, dropping some. The data contain 350,000 to 450,000 clones, about nine tenths of them seen just once; the ten biggest clones take up roughly 6.4%. Between the trimmed V and J ends, which lost 5 bases and 0 bases, there was a span of 11 bases. The CDR3 length is 15 residues. CDR1 is SGHAT and CDR2 is FQDESV in the germline V gene (reference sequence). This sequence joins TRBV11-1 and TRBJ2-1, with D hard to call. This TCR was sampled from a man between 35 and 55 years old with head and neck cancer. The specimen was PBMCs. As DNA, the CDR3 is TGTGCCAGCAGCAGAGACTCGAGCTCCTACAATGAGCAGTTCTTC. Its translation: CASSRDSSSYNEQFF.